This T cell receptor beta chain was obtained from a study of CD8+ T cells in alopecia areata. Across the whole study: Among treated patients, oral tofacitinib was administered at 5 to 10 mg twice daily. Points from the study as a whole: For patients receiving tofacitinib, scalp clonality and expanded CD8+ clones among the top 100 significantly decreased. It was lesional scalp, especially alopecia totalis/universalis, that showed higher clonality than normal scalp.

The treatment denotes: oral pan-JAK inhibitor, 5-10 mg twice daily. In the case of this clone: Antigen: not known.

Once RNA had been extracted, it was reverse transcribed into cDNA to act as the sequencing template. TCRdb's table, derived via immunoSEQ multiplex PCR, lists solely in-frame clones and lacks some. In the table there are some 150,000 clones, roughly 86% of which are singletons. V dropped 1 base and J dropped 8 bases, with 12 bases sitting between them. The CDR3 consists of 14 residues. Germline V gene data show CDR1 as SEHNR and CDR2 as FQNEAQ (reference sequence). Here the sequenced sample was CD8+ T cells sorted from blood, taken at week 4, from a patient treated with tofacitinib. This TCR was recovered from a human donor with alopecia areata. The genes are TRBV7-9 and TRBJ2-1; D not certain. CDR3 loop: CASSLGLGGDEQFF. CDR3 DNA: TGTGCCAGCAGCTTAGGACTTGGTGGGGATGAGCAGTTCTTC. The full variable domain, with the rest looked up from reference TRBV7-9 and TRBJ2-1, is DTGVSQNPRHKITKRGQNVTFRCDPISEHNRLYWYRQTLGQGPEFLTYFQNEAQLEKSRLLSDRFSAERPKGSFSTLEIQRTEQGDSAMYLCASSLGLGGDEQFFGPGTRLTVL.